The 20 T cell receptor beta chains given below trace back to one sample, sequenced in a study of cytomegalovirus exposure and HLA in healthy donors. The PCR contained 60 Vbeta and 13 Jbeta primers. Measured with immunoSEQ multiplex PCR; TCRdb has only the in-frame clones, and not every one. The sample has approximately 160,000 clones; approximately 78% are singletons. Sequenced: PBMCs. The receptor set was obtained from a young woman in good health and CMV-seronegative.

The chain combines TRBV23-1 with TRBJ1-2; D is uncertain. TRBV23-1 falls under the ORF class, with uncertain function. This CDR3 contains 13 residues. Trimming took 1 base from V and 4 from J, leaving 7 bases between them. CDR3 residues: CASSQYGSYGYTF. For the CDR3, the DNA is TGCGCCAGCAGTCAATACGGTTCCTATGGCTACACCTTC.

The rearrangement uses TRBV30 and TRBJ2-1, with D perhaps matching TRBD2 (7 bases). Germline V gene sequence: CDR1 GTSNPN, CDR2 SVGIG (reference sequence). The V gene lost 3 bases and the J gene lost 8 bases, with 20 bases spanning the gap. The CDR3 has 15 residues. CDR3 DNA sequence: TGTGCCTGGAGAGGGGGAGCGCGGGAGAAGGATGAGCAGTTCTTC. Protein sequence: CAWRGGAREKDEQFF.

The chain employs TRBV2 and TRBJ2-2; 8 bases are shared with TRBD1. The germline CDR1 and CDR2 sequences are SNHLY and FYNNEI. The ends lost 7 bases at V and 4 bases at J; junction bases unmatched: 8. There are 15 residues in the CDR3. The CDR3 spells CASTGQGRGTGELFF. CDR3 in DNA: TGTGCCAGCACCGGACAGGGACGAGGCACCGGGGAGCTGTTTTTT.

The chain is built from TRBV2 and TRBJ2-3; TRBD1 aligns across 10 bases. Germline lookup yields CDR1 SNHLY and CDR2 FYNNEI. There are 17 residues in the CDR3. J was trimmed by 5 bases and V by 6 bases; bases with no gene match: 14. CDR3 bases: TGTGCCAGCAGAGCCGGGACAGGGGTTTTTTACAGAGATACGCAGTATTTT. It encodes CASRAGTGVFYRDTQYF.

CDR3 bases: TGTGCCAGCAGCTTAGGGACTAGCGGTGGAACAGATACGCAGTATTTT. Translating it yields CASSLGTSGGTDTQYF. The chain has TRBV11-2 and TRBJ2-3; 10 positions match TRBD2. The CDR3 sequence is 16 residues long. Germline CDR1 reads SGHAT; CDR2 reads FQNNGV. The trim removed 1 base at V and 3 bases at J, leaving 4 bases unmatched.

The chain carries TRBV28 and TRBJ1-5, with D unresolved. Trimming pared 2 bases from V and 3 bases from J, leaving 14 bases between. Germline CDR1 MDHEN, CDR2 SYDVKM. This CDR3 is built from 16 residues. The CDR3 DNA reads as TGTGCCAGCAGTTTAAGATCCCAGGCATACAATCAGCCCCAGCATTTT. This codes for CASSLRSQAYNQPQHF.

V gene TRBV19 combines with J gene TRBJ1-4; perhaps TRBD1 as D (6 bases). This CDR3 has 13 amino acids. The germline gives CDR1 LNHDA, CDR2 SQIVND (reference sequence). Trimming removed 3 bases from V and 12 bases from J, with 14 bases in between. This CDR3 reads CASSIAVRTELFF. DNA of the CDR3: TGTGCCAGTAGTATCGCAGTTAGGACAGAACTGTTTTTT.

The chain couples TRBV15 to TRBJ2-3; 10 nucleotides match TRBD2. After removal of 5 bases from V and 1 base from J, the junction contained 3 bases not matched to a gene. This CDR3 comprises 15 residues. CDR1 is LNHNV and CDR2 is YYDKDF in the germline V gene (reference sequence). The CDR3 sequence: CATSPGTSGTDTQYF. CDR3 sequence (DNA): TGTGCCACCAGCCCCGGGACTAGCGGCACAGATACGCAGTATTTT. Based on the CDR3 plus reference TRBV15 and TRBJ2-3, the full variable domain is DAMVIQNPRYQVTQFGKPVTLSCSQTLNHNVMYWYQQKSSQAPKLLFHYYDKDFNNEADTPDNFQSRRPNTSFCFLDIRSPGLGDTAMYLCATSPGTSGTDTQYFGPGTRLTVL.

CDR3 residues: CASSLGGRGVYGYTF. Written as DNA, the CDR3 is TGTGCCAGCAGCTTAGGAGGCCGGGGGGTCTATGGCTACACCTTC. The J gene is TRBJ1-2, the V gene TRBV7-2; possibly TRBD1 for D (5 bases). V was shortened by 1 base and J by 4 bases, with 13 bases between the two germline ends. The CDR3 runs 15 residues. Looked up from germline, CDR1 is SGHTA and CDR2 is FQGNSA.

The gene calls are TRBV27 and TRBJ2-3; the match to TRBD2 covers 13 bases. The ends lost 3 bases at V and 8 bases at J; junction bases unmatched: 8. The CDR3 covers 16 residues. CDR1 and CDR2 from the germline V gene are MNHEY and SMNVEV (reference sequence). The CDR3 DNA follows: TGTGCCAGCAGTTTTTATACTAGCGGGAGGGCCGGTACGCAGTATTTT. Encoded protein: CASSFYTSGRAGTQYF.

This sequence joins TRBV10-3 and TRBJ2-3, with a possible D match to TRBD2 (5 bases). V dropped 2 bases and J dropped 6 bases, with 18 bases sitting between them. Germline V gives CDR1 ENHRY, CDR2 SYGVKD. The CDR3 is made up of 16 amino acids. DNA for the CDR3: TGTGCCATCAGTGAGATCCTAGCTTATGGAGAGGATACGCAGTATTTT. Amino acid sequence: CAISEILAYGEDTQYF.

This clone has more than one count but fewer than ten. This chain uses TRBV11-2 with TRBJ2-7; 13 nucleotides agree with TRBD2. The CDR3 length is 15 residues. V lost 4 bases to trimming and J lost 2 bases; unmatched junction nucleotides: 2. Germline lookup yields CDR1 SGHAT and CDR2 FQNNGV. CDR3 nucleotide sequence: TGTGCCAGCAGCTCCGGGACTAGCGGGACCTACGAGCAGTACTTC. It translates to CASSSGTSGTYEQYF.

The chain couples TRBV5-4 to TRBJ2-3; TRBD2 agrees at 8 bases. Germline CDR1 is SGHNT and CDR2 is YYREEE (reference sequence). The CDR3 length is 16 residues. The junction had 7 bases not matched to a gene; V was cut back by 0 bases and J by 4 bases. CDR3 residues: CASSLDGRAIADTQYF. DNA of the CDR3: TGTGCCAGCAGCTTGGACGGGAGGGCCATTGCAGATACGCAGTATTTT.

A single count supports this clone. The chain links TRBV18 to TRBJ2-5, with TRBD2 matching 8 bases. The germline V gene encodes CDR1 KGHSH and CDR2 LQKENI. With 3 bases clipped from V and 4 bases from J, the junction kept 7 bases outside the gene matches. CDR3 size: 15 residues. CDR3 in amino acids: CASSPKRETGETQYF. In DNA form, the CDR3 reads TGTGCCAGCTCACCCAAGCGGGAGACGGGAGAGACCCAGTACTTC.

For the CDR3, the DNA is TGTGCCAGCAGCTTAGAACTGAAAACCGAGCAGTACTTC. It translates to CASSLELKTEQYF. V usage is TRBV11-3 and J usage is TRBJ2-7; D is ambiguous. Deletions cut 0 bases from V and 6 bases from J, with 9 bases between. The CDR3 contains 13 residues. Per the germline V gene, CDR1 is SGHNT and CDR2 is YENEEA.

The V and J genes are TRBV11-2 and TRBJ2-7; TRBD1 might be the D (6 bases). Germline assignment: CDR1 SGHAT and CDR2 FQNNGV. The CDR3 sequence is 13 residues long. Trimming took 4 bases from V and 4 from J, leaving 11 bases between them. CDR3 bases: TGTGCCAGCAGCTCTTGGGACAAGTACGAGCAGTACTTC. It is translated as CASSSWDKYEQYF.

The chain has TRBV5-1 and TRBJ2-1; D is possibly TRBD2 (6 bases). The V end lost 4 bases, the J end lost 7 bases, and 21 bases lay between the germline ends. The CDR3 sequence is 16 residues long. Looked up from germline, CDR1 is SGHRS and CDR2 is YFSETQ. Here the CDR3 DNA reads TGCGCCAGCAGCCCCCAAGCGGGCTTGGCTTTGAATGAGCAGTTCTTC. This sequence encodes CASSPQAGLALNEQFF. The full variable domain, in which reference TRBV5-1 and TRBJ2-1 provide the parts outside the CDR3, is KAGVTQTPRYLIKTRGQQVTLSCSPISGHRSVSWYQQTPGQGLQFLFEYFSETQRNKGNFPGRFSGRQFSNSRSEMNVSTLELGDSALYLCASSPQAGLALNEQFFGPGTRLTVL.

The V gene is TRBV5-1, the J gene TRBJ2-1; D may be TRBD1 (6 bases). The CDR3 totals 13 residues. Trimming pared 4 bases from V and 6 bases from J, leaving 11 bases between. Germline values: CDR1 SGHRS, CDR2 YFSETQ. The CDR3 spells CASSPRGGNEQFF. For the CDR3, the DNA is TGCGCCAGCAGCCCGAGAGGGGGCAATGAGCAGTTCTTC.

This clone was counted once. This chain connects TRBV5-4 to TRBJ2-7; 7 positions agree with TRBD1. The CDR3 is 16 residues long. Germline CDR1 SGHNT, CDR2 YYREEE (reference sequence). V was clipped by 4 bases and J by 6 bases; unmatched bases: 16. The CDR3 loop reads CASSRGPGQIISEQYF. DNA of the CDR3: TGTGCCAGCAGCAGGGGGCCGGGACAGATAATTAGCGAGCAGTACTTC.

The chain carries TRBV25-1 and TRBJ2-7, with 10 nucleotides matching TRBD1. V lost 2 bases to trimming and J lost 7 bases; unmatched junction nucleotides: 8. CDR3 length: 15 residues. Germline V gene lookup returns CDR1 MGHDK and CDR2 SYGVNS. Here the CDR3 reads CASSETRQGAGEQYF. The CDR3, as DNA: TGTGCCAGCAGTGAAACGAGACAGGGGGCCGGGGAGCAGTACTTC.